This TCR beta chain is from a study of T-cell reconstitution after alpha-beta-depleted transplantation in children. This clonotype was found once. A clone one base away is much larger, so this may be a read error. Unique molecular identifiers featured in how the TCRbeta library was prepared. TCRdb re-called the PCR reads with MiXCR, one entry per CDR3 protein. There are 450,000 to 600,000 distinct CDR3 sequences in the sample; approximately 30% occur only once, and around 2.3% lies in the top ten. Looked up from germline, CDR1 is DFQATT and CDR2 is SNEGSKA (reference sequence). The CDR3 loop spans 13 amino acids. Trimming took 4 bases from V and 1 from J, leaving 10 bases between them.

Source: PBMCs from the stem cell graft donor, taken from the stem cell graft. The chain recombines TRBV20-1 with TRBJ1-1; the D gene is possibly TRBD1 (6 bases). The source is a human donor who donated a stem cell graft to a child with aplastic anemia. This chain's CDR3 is CSAIGQTNTEAFF. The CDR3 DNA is TGCAGTGCTATAGGACAGACGAACACTGAAGCTTTCTTT.